These T cell receptor beta chains were read from a single sample in a study of identical twins. Each CDR3 protein gets one entry after TCRdb re-called the 5' RACE reads with MiXCR. The sample lists a few hundred thousand distinct CDR3 sequences; about a fifth were seen once. Sequencing used naive T cells sorted from blood. The receptors come from a man over 45 in good health. CDR3s include the opening cysteine and the closing phenylalanine or tryptophan. The D gene is left open where the match is weak. Clone size is shown for a subset of rows, as once, few, many or a class of expanded clone.

CDR3: CASSRGQSLYEQYF
DNA: TGTGCCAGCTCCAGGGGACAGAGCCTCTACGAGCAGTACTTC
size: -
V: TRBV3-1
D: TRBD1
J: TRBJ2-7

CDR3: CSAAFDTEAFF
DNA: TGCAGTGCTGCATTTGACACTGAAGCTTTCTTT
size: many
V: TRBV20-1
D: -
J: TRBJ1-1

CDR3: CASSQQTGGTEAFF
DNA: TGCGCCAGCAGCCAACAGACAGGGGGCACTGAAGCTTTCTTT
size: few
V: TRBV4-3
D: TRBD1
J: TRBJ1-1

CDR3: CASIRDSGDTQYF
DNA: TGCGCCAGCATACGGGACAGCGGGGATACGCAGTATTTT
size: -
V: TRBV5-1
D: -
J: TRBJ2-3

CDR3: CASSFVQGQPQHF
DNA: TGTGCCAGCAGTTTTGTTCAGGGCCAGCCCCAGCATTTT
size: few
V: TRBV12-3/TRBV12-4
D: -
J: TRBJ1-5

CDR3: CSARIGGPSYNEQFF
DNA: TGCAGTGCTAGGATCGGAGGGCCTTCTTACAATGAGCAGTTCTTC
size: many
V: TRBV20-1
D: -
J: TRBJ2-1

CDR3: CASSEIDRADTGELFF
DNA: TGTGCCAGCAGTGAGATTGACAGGGCGGACACCGGGGAGCTGTTTTTT
size: many
V: TRBV5-6
D: TRBD1
J: TRBJ2-2

CDR3: CASRVSGRPYEQYF
DNA: TGTGCCAGCAGGGTTAGCGGGCGGCCCTACGAGCAGTACTTC
size: many
V: TRBV27
D: TRBD2
J: TRBJ2-7

CDR3: CATSRDGLDSYNEQFF
DNA: TGTGCCACCAGCAGAGATGGACTAGACTCCTACAATGAGCAGTTCTTC
size: -
V: TRBV15
D: TRBD2
J: TRBJ2-1

CDR3: CASSPTQSRDTQYF
DNA: TGCGCCAGCAGCCCCACGCAATCGCGGGATACGCAGTATTTT
size: few
V: TRBV4-3
D: -
J: TRBJ2-3

CDR3: CASSPYRYMNTEAFF
DNA: TGTGCCAGCTCTCCTTACAGGTACATGAACACTGAAGCTTTCTTT
size: many
V: TRBV18
D: -
J: TRBJ1-1

CDR3: CASSLGGSSEQFF
DNA: TGTGCCAGCAGTTTAGGTGGCAGCAGTGAGCAGTTCTTC
size: many
V: TRBV12-3/TRBV12-4
D: -
J: TRBJ2-1

CDR3: CASSQDFTGAYEQYF
DNA: TGCGCCAGCAGCCAAGATTTTACAGGAGCCTACGAGCAGTACTTC
size: many
V: TRBV4-3
D: -
J: TRBJ2-7

CDR3: CASSILSLKKGKLFF
DNA: TGTGCCAGCAGTATCCTATCCCTCAAAAAGGGAAAACTGTTTTTT
size: -
V: TRBV21-1
D: -
J: TRBJ1-4

CDR3: CASSSDRGQRTEQFF
DNA: TGCGCCAGCAGCTCGGACAGGGGGCAAAGGACTGAGCAGTTCTTC
size: many
V: TRBV5-1
D: TRBD1
J: TRBJ2-1

CDR3: CATSDSNQPQHF
DNA: TGTGCCACCAGTGACAGCAATCAGCCCCAGCATTTT
size: many
V: TRBV24-1
D: -
J: TRBJ1-5

CDR3: CSARAGTGMDYGYTF
DNA: TGCAGTGCTAGGGCCGGGACAGGCATGGACTATGGCTACACCTTC
size: many
V: TRBV20-1
D: TRBD1
J: TRBJ1-2

CDR3: CTSSPPGQGGRETQYF
DNA: TGCACCAGCAGCCCCCCGGGACAGGGAGGTAGAGAGACCCAGTACTTC
size: few
V: TRBV27
D: TRBD1
J: TRBJ2-5

CDR3: CASSQDPRGAYEQYF
DNA: TGCGCCAGCAGCCAAGATCCCAGGGGGGCCTACGAGCAGTACTTC
size: -
V: TRBV4-3
D: -
J: TRBJ2-7

CDR3: CSARAPGFSYEQYF
DNA: TGCAGTGCTAGAGCCCCAGGGTTCTCCTACGAGCAGTACTTC
size: -
V: TRBV20-1
D: -
J: TRBJ2-7

CDR3: CSARGVGTETEEQYF
DNA: TGCAGTGCTAGGGGAGTGGGGACAGAAACGGAAGAGCAGTACTTC
size: many
V: TRBV20-1
D: TRBD1
J: TRBJ2-7

CDR3: CASSSTKYTQYF
DNA: TGTGCCAGCAGCTCCACGAAGTATACGCAGTATTTT
size: -
V: TRBV11-2
D: -
J: TRBJ2-3

CDR3: CSAREADRGNNEQFF
DNA: TGCAGTGCTAGAGAGGCGGACAGGGGGAACAATGAGCAGTTCTTC
size: -
V: TRBV20-1
D: TRBD1
J: TRBJ2-1

CDR3: CASSLDSPNEQYF
DNA: TGCGCCAGCAGCTTGGACTCACCCAACGAGCAGTACTTC
size: many
V: TRBV5-1
D: -
J: TRBJ2-7

CDR3: CASSLGHLPSYEQYF
DNA: TGTGCCAGCAGCTTAGGCCACCTTCCCTCCTACGAGCAGTACTTC
size: -
V: TRBV7-9
D: -
J: TRBJ2-7

CDR3: CASRTWVQESSGNTIYF
DNA: TGTGCCAGCAGAACTTGGGTACAGGAGAGCTCTGGAAACACCATATATTTT
size: many
V: TRBV6-1
D: -
J: TRBJ1-3

CDR3: CASSSSGTLAPSTF
DNA: TGTGCCAGCAGCTCTTCCGGGACACTGGCCCCTTCTACCTTC
size: -
V: TRBV11-3
D: -
J: TRBJ1-2

CDR3: CASSTGVGTAFF
DNA: TGTGCCAGCAGTACTGGGGTCGGGACGGCTTTCTTT
size: few
V: TRBV6-2/TRBV6-3
D: -
J: TRBJ1-1

CDR3: CAIRAWDRENEQFF
DNA: TGTGCCATCAGGGCGTGGGACCGCGAAAATGAGCAGTTCTTC
size: few
V: TRBV10-3
D: -
J: TRBJ2-1

CDR3: CASSYSIPGGRTYNEQFF
DNA: TGTGCCAGCAGTTACTCGATCCCCGGGGGCCGAACCTACAATGAGCAGTTCTTC
size: many
V: TRBV6-5
D: -
J: TRBJ2-1

CDR3: CASSRGPSLAASTDTQYF
DNA: TGTGCCAGCAGCCGAGGGCCCTCGCTAGCGGCGAGCACAGATACGCAGTATTTT
size: many
V: TRBV27
D: TRBD2
J: TRBJ2-3

CDR3: CASSPQGLGTEAFF
DNA: TGTGCCAGCAGCCCTCAGGGCCTGGGCACTGAAGCTTTCTTT
size: -
V: TRBV7-2
D: -
J: TRBJ1-1

CDR3: CASSELGVGSYNEQFF
DNA: TGCGCCAGCAGTGAGTTAGGGGTTGGCTCCTACAATGAGCAGTTCTTC
size: few
V: TRBV10-2
D: -
J: TRBJ2-1

CDR3: CSAGSWAGSYEQYF
DNA: TGCAGTGCCGGGTCCTGGGCGGGCTCCTACGAGCAGTACTTC
size: few
V: TRBV20-1
D: -
J: TRBJ2-7

CDR3: CASSQGGQRYNEQFF
DNA: TGCGCCAGCAGCCAAGGCGGACAAAGATACAATGAGCAGTTCTTC
size: many
V: TRBV4-1
D: -
J: TRBJ2-1

CDR3: CASSLNQEAKNIQYF
DNA: TGTGCCAGCAGCTTAAATCAGGAAGCCAAAAACATTCAGTACTTC
size: -
V: TRBV7-9
D: -
J: TRBJ2-4

CDR3: CASSLDSHSPLHF
DNA: TGTGCCAGCAGTTTGGACAGTCATTCACCCCTCCACTTT
size: -
V: TRBV12-3/TRBV12-4
D: -
J: TRBJ1-6

CDR3: CASTATSGGYEQYF
DNA: TGTGCCAGCACCGCTACTAGCGGGGGCTACGAGCAGTACTTC
size: few
V: TRBV11-1
D: TRBD2
J: TRBJ2-7

CDR3: CASSIGTTSGNEQFF
DNA: TGCGCCAGCAGCATCGGGACCACCTCGGGGAATGAGCAGTTCTTC
size: many
V: TRBV5-1
D: -
J: TRBJ2-1

CDR3: CASSSTGSSYEQYF
DNA: TGTGCCAGCAGCTCCACCGGTAGCTCCTACGAGCAGTACTTC
size: few
V: TRBV28
D: -
J: TRBJ2-7

CDR3: CSARRTSGRARSYEQYF
DNA: TGCAGTGCTAGACGGACTAGCGGGAGAGCCCGTTCCTACGAGCAGTACTTC
size: few
V: TRBV20-1
D: TRBD2
J: TRBJ2-7

CDR3: CSVESLSTSYGYTF
DNA: TGCAGCGTTGAGTCGCTCTCCACCTCCTATGGCTACACCTTC
size: many
V: TRBV29-1
D: -
J: TRBJ1-2

CDR3: CSGVFSYNEQFF
DNA: TGCAGCGGAGTCTTTTCCTACAATGAGCAGTTCTTC
size: many
V: TRBV29-1
D: -
J: TRBJ2-1

CDR3: CAISDTSGSYTDTQYF
DNA: TGTGCCATCAGTGATACTAGCGGGAGCTACACAGATACGCAGTATTTT
size: few
V: TRBV10-3
D: TRBD2
J: TRBJ2-3

CDR3: CSVVGTGADYEQYF
DNA: TGCAGCGTTGTAGGGACAGGAGCCGACTACGAGCAGTACTTC
size: -
V: TRBV29-1
D: TRBD1
J: TRBJ2-7

CDR3: CATSDPGEQLVEQFF
DNA: TGTGCCACCAGTGATCCTGGGGAGCAGTTGGTTGAGCAGTTCTTC
size: -
V: TRBV24-1
D: -
J: TRBJ2-1

CDR3: CASSYRVTGYETQYF
DNA: TGTGCCAGCAGTTACCGAGTAACAGGGTACGAGACCCAGTACTTC
size: few
V: TRBV6-2/TRBV6-3
D: -
J: TRBJ2-5

CDR3: CASSIDSHMNTEAFF
DNA: TGCGCCAGCAGCATCGACAGCCACATGAACACTGAAGCTTTCTTT
size: many
V: TRBV5-1
D: -
J: TRBJ1-1

CDR3: CASSLYTWDREQYF
DNA: TGTGCCAGCAGCTTATATACCTGGGATCGCGAGCAGTACTTC
size: -
V: TRBV11-2
D: -
J: TRBJ2-7

CDR3: CASTAAGVGTEAFF
DNA: TGTGCCAGCACCGCAGCAGGGGTTGGGACTGAAGCTTTCTTT
size: many
V: TRBV12-3/TRBV12-4
D: -
J: TRBJ1-1

CDR3: CASSQTSGRDYGYTF
DNA: TGTGCCAGCAGCCAAACTTCCGGCCGGGACTATGGCTACACCTTC
size: many
V: TRBV3-1
D: -
J: TRBJ1-2

CDR3: CASKQGGTTNEKLFF
DNA: TGTGCCAGCAAGCAGGGGGGGACAACTAATGAAAAACTGTTTTTT
size: many
V: TRBV25-1
D: TRBD1
J: TRBJ1-4

CDR3: CASSPPTLGLAGGPSYNEQFF
DNA: TGTGCCAGCAGTCCACCGACGCTGGGACTAGCGGGAGGGCCATCCTACAATGAGCAGTTCTTC
size: many
V: TRBV27
D: TRBD2
J: TRBJ2-1